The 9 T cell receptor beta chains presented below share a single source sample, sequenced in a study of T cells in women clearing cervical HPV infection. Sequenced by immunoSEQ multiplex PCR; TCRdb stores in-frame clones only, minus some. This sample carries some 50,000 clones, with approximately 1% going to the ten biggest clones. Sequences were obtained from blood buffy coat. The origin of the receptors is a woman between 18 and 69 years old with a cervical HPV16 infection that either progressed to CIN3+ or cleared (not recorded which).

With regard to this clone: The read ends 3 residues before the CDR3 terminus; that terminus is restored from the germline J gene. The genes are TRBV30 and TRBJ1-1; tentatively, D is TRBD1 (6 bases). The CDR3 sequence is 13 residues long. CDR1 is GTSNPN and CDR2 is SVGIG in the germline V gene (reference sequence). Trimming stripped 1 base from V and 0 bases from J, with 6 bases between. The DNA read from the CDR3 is TGTGCCTGGAGTGGGACAGTGAACACTGAA. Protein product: CAWSGTVNTE. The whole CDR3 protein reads CAWSGTVNTEAFF. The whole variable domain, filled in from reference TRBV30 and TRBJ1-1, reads SQTIHQWPATLVQPVGSPLSLECTVEGTSNPNLYWYRQAAGRGLQLLFYSVGIGQISSEVPQNLSASRPQDRQFILSSKKLLLSDSGFYLCAWSGTVNTEAFFGQGTRLTVV.

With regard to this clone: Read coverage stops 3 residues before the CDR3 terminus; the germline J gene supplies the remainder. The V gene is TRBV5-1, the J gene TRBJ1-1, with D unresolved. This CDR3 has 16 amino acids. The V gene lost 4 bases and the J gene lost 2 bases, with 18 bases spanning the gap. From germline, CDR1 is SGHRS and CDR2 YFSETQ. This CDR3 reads CASSPKTNQLNTEAFF. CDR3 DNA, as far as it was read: TGCGCCAGCAGCCCTAAGACAAACCAGCTTAACACTGAA.

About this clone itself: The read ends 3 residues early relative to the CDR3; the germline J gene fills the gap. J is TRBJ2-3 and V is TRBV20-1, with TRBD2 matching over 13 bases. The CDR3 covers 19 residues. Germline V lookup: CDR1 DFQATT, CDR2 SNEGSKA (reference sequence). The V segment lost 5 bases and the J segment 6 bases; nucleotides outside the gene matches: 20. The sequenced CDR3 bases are TGCAGTGCTTCGGAGGACCCAAGGACTAGCGGGGGTCCGGGGGATACG. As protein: CSASEDPRTSGGPGDT. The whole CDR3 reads CSASEDPRTSGGPGDTQYF.

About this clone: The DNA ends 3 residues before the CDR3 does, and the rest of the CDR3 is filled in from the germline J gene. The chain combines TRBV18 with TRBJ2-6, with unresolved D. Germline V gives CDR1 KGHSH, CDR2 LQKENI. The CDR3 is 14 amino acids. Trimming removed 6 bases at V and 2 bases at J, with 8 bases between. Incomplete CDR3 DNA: TGTGCCAGCTCTTCAGGAACTGGGGCCAACGTC. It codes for CASSSGTGANV. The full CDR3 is CASSSGTGANVLTF.

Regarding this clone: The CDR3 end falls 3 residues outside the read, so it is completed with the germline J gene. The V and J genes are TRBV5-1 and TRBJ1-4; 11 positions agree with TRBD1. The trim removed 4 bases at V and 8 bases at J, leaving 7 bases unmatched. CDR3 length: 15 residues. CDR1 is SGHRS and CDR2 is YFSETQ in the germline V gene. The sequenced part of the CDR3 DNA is TGCGCCAGCAGCCCCCTGGACAGGGGGCAGGAAAAA. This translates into CASSPLDRGQEK. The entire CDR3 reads CASSPLDRGQEKLFF.

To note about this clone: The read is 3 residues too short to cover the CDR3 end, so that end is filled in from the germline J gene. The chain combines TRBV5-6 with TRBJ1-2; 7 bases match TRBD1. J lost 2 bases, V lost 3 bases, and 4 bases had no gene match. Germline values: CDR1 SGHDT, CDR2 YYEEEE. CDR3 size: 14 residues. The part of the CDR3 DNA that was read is TGTGCCAGCAGCTGGGACAGAGACAACTATGGC. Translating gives CASSWDRDNYG. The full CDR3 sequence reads CASSWDRDNYGYTF.

CDR3 loop: CASSQVKETQYF. The covered CDR3 bases are TGCGCCAGCAGCCAAGTTAAAGAGACC. This rearrangement joins TRBV4-1 to TRBJ2-5; no definite D call. The missing CDR3 end, 3 residues past where the read stops, is filled in from the germline J gene. V gave up 1 base and J gave up 3 bases, with 3 bases separating them. Germline V gene data show CDR1 as MGHRA and CDR2 as YSYEKL. This CDR3 contains 12 residues.

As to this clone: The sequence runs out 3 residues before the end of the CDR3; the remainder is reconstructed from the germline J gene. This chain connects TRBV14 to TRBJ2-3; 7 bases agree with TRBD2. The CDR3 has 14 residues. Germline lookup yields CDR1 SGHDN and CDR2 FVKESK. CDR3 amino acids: CASSQDLGGSAQYF. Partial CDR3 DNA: TGTGCCAGCAGCCAAGATCTGGGGGGGTCTGCG.

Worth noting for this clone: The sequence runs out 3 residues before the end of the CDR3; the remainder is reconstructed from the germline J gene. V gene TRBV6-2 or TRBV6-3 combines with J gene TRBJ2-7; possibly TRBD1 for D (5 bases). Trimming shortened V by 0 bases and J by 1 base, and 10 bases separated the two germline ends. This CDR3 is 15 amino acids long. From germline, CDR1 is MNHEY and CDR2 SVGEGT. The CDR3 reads CASSYSRAQSYEQYF. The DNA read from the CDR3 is TGTGCCAGCAGTTACTCCAGGGCCCAGTCCTACGAG.